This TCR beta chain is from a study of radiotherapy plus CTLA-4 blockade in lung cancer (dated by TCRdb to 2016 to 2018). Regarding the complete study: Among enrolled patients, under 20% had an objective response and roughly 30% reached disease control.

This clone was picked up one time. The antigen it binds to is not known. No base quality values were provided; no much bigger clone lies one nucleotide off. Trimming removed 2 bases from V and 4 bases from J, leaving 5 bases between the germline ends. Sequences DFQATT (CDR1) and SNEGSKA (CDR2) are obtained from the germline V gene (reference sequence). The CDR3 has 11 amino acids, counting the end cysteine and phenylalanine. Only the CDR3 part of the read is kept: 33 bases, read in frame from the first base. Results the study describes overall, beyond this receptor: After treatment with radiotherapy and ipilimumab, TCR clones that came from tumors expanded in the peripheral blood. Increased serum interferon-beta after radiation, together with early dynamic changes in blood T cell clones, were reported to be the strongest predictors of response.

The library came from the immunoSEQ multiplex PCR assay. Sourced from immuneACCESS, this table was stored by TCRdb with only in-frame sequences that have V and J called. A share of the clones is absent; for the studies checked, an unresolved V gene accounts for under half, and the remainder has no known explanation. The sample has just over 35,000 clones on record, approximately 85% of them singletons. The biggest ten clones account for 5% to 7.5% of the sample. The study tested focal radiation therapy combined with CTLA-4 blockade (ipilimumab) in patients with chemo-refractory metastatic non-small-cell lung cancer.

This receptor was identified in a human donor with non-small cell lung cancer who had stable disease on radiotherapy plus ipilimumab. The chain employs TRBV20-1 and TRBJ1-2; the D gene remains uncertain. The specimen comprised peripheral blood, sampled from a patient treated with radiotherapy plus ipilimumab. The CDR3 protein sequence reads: CSARRSYGYTF. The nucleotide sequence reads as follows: TGCAGTGCTAGACGCAGCTATGGCTACACCTTC.